The next 15 T cell receptor beta chains were all read from a single sample in a study of early T cells in non-severe SARS-CoV-2 infection. TCRdb analysed the 5' RACE reads with MiXCR anew, one entry per CDR3 protein. The table shows tens of thousands of distinct CDR3 sequences, with 14% occurring only once. What was sequenced was whole blood. The receptors stem from an adult who was a healthcare worker with PCR-confirmed SARS-CoV-2 infection or an uninfected control (not recorded which).

At least ten counts were recorded for this clonotype. The J gene is TRBJ1-1, the V gene TRBV28, with a possible D match to TRBD1 (5 bases). Germline values: CDR1 MDHEN, CDR2 SYDVKM. The CDR3 is made up of 15 amino acids. The ends were cut back, 4 bases at V and 10 bases at J, with 22 bases in the middle. The CDR3 DNA is TGTGCCAGCAGTTCCCCATCAGGGAGAGGGGCTCGAGCTTTCTTT. Its translation: CASSSPSGRGARAFF.

There are a few counts of this clonotype. This rearrangement joins TRBV7-9 to TRBJ1-4; tentative D call: TRBD1 (6 bases). Germline values: CDR1 SEHNR, CDR2 FQNEAQ (reference sequence). V lost 3 bases and J 8 bases, leaving 10 bases between the germline ends. This CDR3 region has 13 residues. The CDR3 DNA reads as TGTGCCAGCAGCTTGCAGGGGAAAGAAAAACTGTTTTTT. Protein: CASSLQGKEKLFF. The whole variable domain, remainder taken from reference TRBV7-9 and TRBJ1-4, is DTGVSQNPRHKITKRGQNVTFRCDPISEHNRLYWYRQTLGQGPEFLTYFQNEAQLEKSRLLSDRFSAERPKGSFSTLEIQRTEQGDSAMYLCASSLQGKEKLFFGSGTQLSVL.

This chain links TRBV11-2 with TRBJ2-2; D may be TRBD1 or TRBD2 (7 bases each). The CDR3 sequence is 15 residues long. The germline CDR1 and CDR2 sequences are SGHAT and FQNNGV. V lost 10 bases and J lost 3, with 18 bases in between. In DNA, the CDR3 is TGTGCCACGAAGGGGGCGGGACTACACACCGGGGAGCTGTTTTTT. The encoded protein is CATKGAGLHTGELFF.

This clonotype was seen a few times. The J gene is TRBJ2-5, the V gene TRBV29-1, with TRBD1 identical over 8 bases. The CDR3 length is 17 residues. Germline CDR1 reads SQVTM; CDR2 reads ANQGSEA. V lost 1 base to trimming and J lost 4 bases; unmatched junction nucleotides: 14. As DNA, the CDR3 is TGCAGCGTTGAAGGCTTACCAGGGGGCGCTAAATTAGAGACCCAGTACTTC. This translates into CSVEGLPGGAKLETQYF.

The V call is TRBV12-3 or TRBV12-4, the J call TRBJ1-3, with no clear D. Trimming took off 6 bases at V and 0 bases at J, with 9 bases between the two ends. The CDR3 loop spans 14 amino acids. CDR3 sequence (DNA): TGTGCCAGCAGAACTGAAAGCTCTGGAAACACCATATATTTT. Amino acid sequence: CASRTESSGNTIYF.

This rearrangement joins TRBV2 to TRBJ1-1; D ambiguous. Between the trimmed V and J ends, which lost 7 bases and 4 bases, there was a span of 16 bases. The CDR3 runs to 14 residues. From germline, CDR1 is SNHLY and CDR2 FYNNEI. CDR3: CASKGLGVSTEAFF. The CDR3 region has the DNA TGTGCCAGCAAGGGCCTCGGCGTGAGCACTGAAGCTTTCTTT.

This clonotype was seen more than once but under ten times. The chain links TRBV28 to TRBJ1-3, with D perhaps matching TRBD1 (5 bases). Trimming stripped 6 bases from V and 0 bases from J, with 15 bases between. This CDR3 has 16 amino acids. Germline CDR1 reads MDHEN; CDR2 reads SYDVKM. CDR3 residues: CASRPNNGGSGNTIYF. CDR3 coding DNA: TGTGCCAGCAGGCCGAATAATGGGGGCTCTGGAAACACCATATATTTT.

This clonotype turned up a few times. The rearrangement uses TRBV11-1 and TRBJ1-2; 8 positions match TRBD1. This CDR3 has 15 residues. The germline V gene encodes CDR1 SGHAT and CDR2 FQDESV (reference sequence). Unmatched junction bases numbered 8, after V lost 5 bases and J lost 3 bases. CDR3 coding DNA: TGTGCCAGCAGCCCCGGAACAGGGGGTCACTATGGCTACACCTTC. It yields the protein CASSPGTGGHYGYTF.

In its sample, this clonotype was seen many times. This chain links TRBV9 with TRBJ2-2, with 7 bases fitting TRBD2. CDR1 is SGDLS, CDR2 YYNGEE, per germline. The CDR3 spans 14 residues. Losses at the gene ends were 3 bases for V and 1 base for J; bases not matched to a gene: 0. The CDR3 bases are TGTGCCAGCAGCGCGGGAGGGAACACCGGGGAGCTGTTTTTT. It yields the protein CASSAGGNTGELFF.

The chain is built from TRBV7-9 and TRBJ1-1; TRBD1 aligns across 8 bases. V lost 6 bases, J lost 6 bases, and 0 bases stayed unmatched. The germline CDR1 and CDR2 sequences are SEHNR and FQNEAQ (reference sequence). The CDR3 loop spans 11 amino acids. The CDR3 here is CASRQGAEAFF. The DNA of the CDR3 is TGTGCCAGCAGACAGGGGGCTGAAGCTTTCTTT. The variable domain in full, with the rest retrieved from reference TRBV7-9 and TRBJ1-1, is DTGVSQNPRHKITKRGQNVTFRCDPISEHNRLYWYRQTLGQGPEFLTYFQNEAQLEKSRLLSDRFSAERPKGSFSTLEIQRTEQGDSAMYLCASRQGAEAFFGQGTRLTVV.

The chain has TRBV6-2 or TRBV6-3 and TRBJ2-7; 11 bases are shared with TRBD2. Germline-derived CDR1 and CDR2 are MNHEY and SVGEGT. V trimming: 0 bases; J trimming: 6 bases; junction bases outside the gene matches: 1. The CDR3 covers 14 residues. The CDR3 sequence is CASSYSTSGGEQYF. CDR3 bases: TGTGCCAGCAGTTACTCTACTAGCGGGGGCGAGCAGTACTTC.

The V call is TRBV4-1, the J call TRBJ1-4; weak D call: TRBD1 (5 bases). CDR3 length: 15 amino acids. Germline V CDR1 and CDR2: MGHRA, YSYEKL. V was clipped by 5 bases and J by 0 bases, with 10 bases between them. CDR3 amino acids: CASSGTPSTNEKLFF. CDR3 sequence (DNA): TGCGCCAGCAGCGGGACCCCCTCAACTAATGAAAAACTGTTTTTT.

In its sample, this clonotype was seen a few times. The chain recombines TRBV3-1 with TRBJ1-1; D is ambiguous. The CDR3 consists of 12 residues. V was pared by 4 bases and J by 5 bases, with 8 bases between. CDR1 LGHDT and CDR2 YNNKEL come from the germline V gene (reference sequence). The CDR3 loop reads CASSRTPTEAFF. As DNA, the CDR3 is TGTGCCAGCAGCCGAACCCCAACTGAAGCTTTCTTT.

The genes are TRBV7-6 and TRBJ2-7; D is unresolved. The CDR3 runs to 18 residues. CDR1 and CDR2 from the germline V gene are SGHVS and FNYEAQ. Trimming pared 1 base from V and 3 bases from J, leaving 22 bases between. The CDR3 here is CASSLDHAEVTVLYEQYF. The DNA of the CDR3 is TGTGCCAGCAGCTTAGATCACGCAGAGGTTACAGTCCTCTACGAGCAGTACTTC.

The V gene is TRBV18, the J gene TRBJ2-1; D remains unclear. V was clipped by 1 base and J by 9 bases, with 7 bases between them. Per the germline V gene, CDR1 is KGHSH and CDR2 is LQKENI. This CDR3 has 12 residues. The CDR3 region is CASSPRPLEQFF. The CDR3 DNA reads as TGTGCCAGCTCACCACGTCCCCTTGAGCAGTTCTTC.